This TCR beta chain came from a study of blood T cell repertoires in COVID-19 (dated by TCRdb to 2018 to 2021). Looking at the study overall: Samples covering the acute and convalescent phases of COVID-19 were provided by collaborators in the United States, Italy and Spain. The prospective study material was composed of cDNA or gDNA derived from T cells, B-cell-depleted T cells, or PBMCs. The dataset comprised deeply sampled blood TCRbeta repertoires from subjects exposed to, actively infected with, or recovered from COVID-19. A freely available public database, intended as a resource for researchers studying the immune response to SARS-CoV-2, is where the repertoires were released. The samples were drawn from two sources: the first 160 participants of the ongoing ImmuneRACE study, and fewer than 1,500 subjects contributed by 6 global collaborators. Sample metadata almost always included a de-identified subject ID, COVID-19 status, age in years and sex. Where HLA class I and class II types were available, the types were taken from metadata supplied by the sample provider, not from assay-based typing.

Collaborating institutions collected whole blood in K2EDTA tubes following their own protocols. Collaborator samples were shipped for TCRbeta analysis as frozen whole blood, isolated PBMCs, or DNA extracted from either sample type. Summary of the overall study and its limitations: How much clinical and demographic metadata was included differed by source and by participant, and the metadata was provided uncurated.

From a lookup of the germline V gene (reference sequence), CDR1 and CDR2 are SEHNR and FQNEAQ. Trimming takes 1 base off V and 3 bases off J; junction bases not matched to a gene: 5. The CDR3, from cysteine to phenylalanine, totals 16 residues. Just CDR3 DNA is preserved here, 48 bases in frame from base 1. TCRbeta CDR3 regions were amplified from genomic DNA by means of the immunoSEQ Assay, a bias-controlled multiplex PCR. The published analysis was carried out like this. The number of nucleated cells in each sample was estimated from the amplification of reference gene primers within the assay. To quantify the absolute abundance of each unique TCRbeta CDR3 rearrangement, sequence reads were collapsed and filtered. For each sample, productive Simpson clonality was calculated as the square root of Simpson's diversity index across productive rearrangements. What TCRdb holds here is the immuneACCESS table cut down to in-frame rearrangements. Part of the clones is not present; checked against another copy, under half of the missing clones reflect an unresolved V gene, and the others are unexplained. V and J calls and clone size are given by that table; D and trimming were obtained from the DNA. This sample holds tens of thousands of clones; around 83% were observed only once. The top ten hold about 4% of the sample.

Worth noting for this clone: What antigen it recognizes has not been identified. One base away there is no much larger clone; base qualities are not given.

Material for sequencing was peripheral blood. The sequence derives from a man aged 50-59 years with acute or convalescent COVID-19. The sequence is built from TRBV7-9 and TRBJ2-3; 9 nucleotides in the junction match TRBD1. The sequenced DNA: TGTGCCAGCAGCTTAGGGGGACAGGGCAGAACAGATACGCAGTATTTT. This sequence encodes CASSLGGQGRTDTQYF.